These 3 T cell receptor beta chains came from one sample sequenced in a study of T cell responses to AZD1222 COVID-19 vaccine. TCRdb's table, derived via immunoSEQ multiplex PCR, lists solely in-frame clones and lacks some. This sample carries around 150,000 clones, about 93% of them seen once, and the ten largest clones take 3% to 3.5%. This sample comprised peripheral blood, obtained 28 days after the second AZD1222 dose. The receptors here all came from an adult who received the AZD1222 COVID-19 vaccine.

The V call is TRBV6-1, the J call TRBJ1-1, with D perhaps matching TRBD1 (5 bases). Germline V gives CDR1 MNHNS, CDR2 SASEGT. The V gene lost 5 bases and the J gene lost 3 bases, with 16 bases spanning the gap. The CDR3 extends over 15 amino acids. The CDR3 DNA reads as TGTGCCAGCAGTTGGGACCGGAAGGTCGACACTGAAGCTTTCTTT. Protein product: CASSWDRKVDTEAFF.

The chain recombines TRBV30 with TRBJ1-2; no clear D gene. CDR3 length equals 12 residues. The germline CDR1 and CDR2 sequences are GTSNPN and SVGIG (reference sequence). V was cut by 4 bases and J by 7 bases, with 13 bases left in between. The CDR3 loop reads CAWNMPGGGYTF. The CDR3 DNA follows: TGTGCCTGGAACATGCCCGGCGGTGGCTACACCTTC.

J is TRBJ1-1 and V is TRBV2; maybe TRBD1 (5 bases). Germline lookup yields CDR1 SNHLY and CDR2 FYNNEI. Deletions cut 6 bases from V and 0 bases from J, with 11 bases between. The CDR3 is 14 amino acids. Here the CDR3 reads CASRWLDMNTEAFF. The CDR3 DNA reads TGTGCCAGCAGATGGCTGGACATGAACACTGAAGCTTTCTTT.